Listed here is a single T cell receptor beta chain. Its target is unknown. The CDR3 consists of 14 residues. Germline V lookup: CDR1 MNHEY, CDR2 SVGAGI. V was clipped by 5 bases and J by 5 bases; unmatched bases: 2. This record belongs to a study of graft-versus-host responses after intestinal transplantation. Study-level background: After anti-thymocyte globulin induction, recipients took tacrolimus and steroids for approximately three years.

Libraries were prepared by immunoSEQ multiplex PCR; TCRdb keeps only in-frame clonotypes and omits some of them. The sample lists around 23,000 clones; approximately 85% were seen once. Whole-study findings and limits: The study found high graft-versus-host to host-versus-graft clonal ratios in allografts of patients with graft-donor T cell macrochimerism. GvH clones were found in recipient marrow; some appeared first in ileum or blood. Peak levels of circulating GvH clones tracked with early post-transplant HvG declines.

The rearrangement uses TRBV6-5 and TRBJ2-2, with 10 positions matching TRBD1. The specimen comprised PBMCs, sampled roughly 68 weeks after intestinal transplant. This TCR was sampled from a human patient who received an intestinal transplant, so some T cells may come from the graft donor. CDR3 region: CASSPDRGTGELFF. CDR3 nucleotides: TGTGCCAGCAGTCCGGACAGGGGGACCGGGGAGCTGTTTTTT.